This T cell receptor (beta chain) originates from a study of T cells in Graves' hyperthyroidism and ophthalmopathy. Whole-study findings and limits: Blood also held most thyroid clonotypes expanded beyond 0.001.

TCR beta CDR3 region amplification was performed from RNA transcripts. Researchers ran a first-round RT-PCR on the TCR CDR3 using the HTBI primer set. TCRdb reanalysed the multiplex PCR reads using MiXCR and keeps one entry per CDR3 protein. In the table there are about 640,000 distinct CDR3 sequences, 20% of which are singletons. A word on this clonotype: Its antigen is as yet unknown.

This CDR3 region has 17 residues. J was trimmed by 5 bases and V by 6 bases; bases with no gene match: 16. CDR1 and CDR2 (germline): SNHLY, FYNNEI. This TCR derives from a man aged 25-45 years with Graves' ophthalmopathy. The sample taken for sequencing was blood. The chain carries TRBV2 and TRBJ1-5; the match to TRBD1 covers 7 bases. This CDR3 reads CASSLKKGAVVDQPQHF. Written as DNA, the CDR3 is TGTGCCAGCAGCTTAAAGAAGGGGGCGGTGGTGGATCAGCCCCAGCATTTT.